Listed here are 19 T cell receptor beta chains from one sample, sequenced in a study of T cells expressing NK-cell markers. TCRdb reprocessed the 5' RACE reads and stores each CDR3 protein as one record, lacking DNA. The sample spans about half a million distinct CDR3 sequences; the ten largest clones claim roughly 1.4%. What was sequenced was blood T cells: a sorted CD56 or NKG2C T cell subset, CD4+ or CD8+ T cells, or bulk PBMC T cells (not recorded which). The source is a woman aged 45 to 65 in good health.

The chain carries TRBV20-1 and TRBJ1-6; TCRdb returns TRBD1, unconfirmable since there is no DNA. Germline V gene sequence: CDR1 DFQATT, CDR2 SNEGSKA (reference sequence). This CDR3 spans 14 amino acids. The CDR3 spells CSASRGTGNSPLHF.

The chain carries TRBV5-1 and TRBJ2-3; absent DNA, TCRdb's TRBD2 call cannot be checked. Per germline, CDR1 SGHRS and CDR2 YFSETQ. The CDR3 is 18 residues long. CDR3 region: CASSIGTSGKVVPDTQYF. Supplemented by reference TRBV5-1 and TRBJ2-3, the full variable domain reads KAGVTQTPRYLIKTRGQQVTLSCSPISGHRSVSWYQQTPGQGLQFLFEYFSETQRNKGNFPGRFSGRQFSNSRSEMNVSTLELGDSALYLCASSIGTSGKVVPDTQYFGPGTRLTVL.

The CDR3: CASSQDRGWTDTQYF. This chain connects TRBV7-2 to TRBJ2-3; TCRdb names TRBD1, which stays unverified in the absence of DNA. The CDR3 runs 15 residues. Germline lookup yields CDR1 SGHTA and CDR2 FQGNSA. The full variable domain, completed using reference TRBV7-2 and TRBJ2-3, is GAGVSQSPSNKVTEKGKDVELRCDPISGHTALYWYRQSLGQGLEFLIYFQGNSAPDKSGLPSDRFSAERTGGSVSTLTIQRTQQEDSAVYLCASSQDRGWTDTQYFGPGTRLTVL.

The chain couples TRBV27 to TRBJ1-3; as DNA is missing, the TRBD1 call by TCRdb cannot be tested. In germline, CDR1 is MNHEY, CDR2 SMNVEV (reference sequence). CDR3 length: 15 residues. CDR3 sequence reads: CASSALRGAGNTIYF.

The rearrangement links TRBV9 to TRBJ2-5; TCRdb indicates TRBD2, and absent DNA this call remains unverified. The CDR3 is 16 residues long. Germline CDR1 reads SGDLS; CDR2 reads YYNGEE. CDR3 sequence reads: CASSPLGGRVGETQYF.

This chain links TRBV10-3 with TRBJ2-7; TCRdb's assignment of TRBD2 cannot be checked, as there is no DNA. CDR1 is ENHRY and CDR2 is SYGVKD in the germline V gene. CDR3 size: 15 residues. CDR3 in amino acids: CAISDSNSWGEEQYF.

The chain recombines TRBV10-3 with TRBJ2-1. The germline V gene encodes CDR1 ENHRY and CDR2 SYGVKD. The CDR3 extends over 17 amino acids. This CDR3 is CAISESTGVGSYNEQFF.

The V call is TRBV20-1, the J call TRBJ2-7. The V gene's germline CDR1 is DFQATT and CDR2 SNEGSKA (reference sequence). This CDR3 spans 13 amino acids. The CDR3 spells CSAPFGPPYEQYF.

The chain combines TRBV6-5 with TRBJ2-1; the D gene TCRdb calls, TRBD2, cannot be checked with no DNA. The CDR3 extends over 14 amino acids. The germline CDR1 and CDR2 sequences are MNHEY and SVGAGI. The CDR3 protein is CASSRTSEYNEQFF.

This sequence joins TRBV9 and TRBJ2-7; TCRdb picks TRBD2, but there is no DNA to check that call. This CDR3 region has 18 residues. The V gene's germline CDR1 is SGDLS and CDR2 YYNGEE. The CDR3 reads CASSPSALAGPATYEQYF.

V gene TRBV5-1 combines with J gene TRBJ2-2; absent DNA, TCRdb's TRBD2 call cannot be checked. The CDR3 is 14 amino acids. The germline V gene has CDR1 SGHRS and CDR2 YFSETQ. The CDR3 region is CASSLGGYGGELFF.

Here the CDR3 reads CASTLGVRAGSGNTIYF. This sequence joins TRBV12-3 or TRBV12-4 and TRBJ1-3. CDR3 length: 17 residues.

The chain carries TRBV5-1 and TRBJ1-1; there is no DNA to check the TCRdb D call of TRBD1. The length of the CDR3 is 15 residues. Germline V gives CDR1 SGHRS, CDR2 YFSETQ. The CDR3 spells CASSLSFGTGAEAFF.

The chain joins TRBV3-1 to TRBJ2-5; TCRdb names TRBD1, which stays unverified in the absence of DNA. Per the germline V gene, CDR1 is LGHDT and CDR2 is YNNKEL (reference sequence). The CDR3 extends over 15 amino acids. This CDR3 reads CASSQATGGRETQYF.

V is TRBV11-1 and J is TRBJ2-2; TCRdb selects TRBD1, and the lack of DNA leaves this call unchecked. Germline V gene sequence: CDR1 SGHAT, CDR2 FQDESV (reference sequence). This CDR3 has 14 amino acids. CDR3 region: CASSSGTGTGELFF.

This rearrangement joins TRBV12-3 or TRBV12-4 to TRBJ2-1; there is no DNA to check the TCRdb D call of TRBD2. The CDR3 contains 15 residues. CDR3 residues: CASTISGSRSNEQFF.

The CDR3 is CASRSGVDTEAFF. J is TRBJ1-1 and V is TRBV5-1. The CDR3 length is 13 residues. Germline V CDR1 and CDR2: SGHRS, YFSETQ.

This sequence joins TRBV12-3 or TRBV12-4 and TRBJ1-5; the TRBD1 assignment by TCRdb is unverifiable without DNA. This CDR3 is 15 amino acids long. The CDR3 here is CASRPTGGRNQPQHF.

The genes are TRBV3-1 and TRBJ2-1; TCRdb's D gene call, TRBD2, goes unchecked for lack of DNA. Germline lookup yields CDR1 LGHDT and CDR2 YNNKEL (reference sequence). The CDR3 has 17 amino acids. CDR3 protein: CASSQDVGGGPYNEQFF.